Included here is one T cell receptor (beta chain) sequence, with context. Its target is unknown. This record belongs to a study of cytomegalovirus exposure and HLA in healthy donors. Regarding the study as a whole: A later analysis linked some 18,000 TCR beta sequences to HLA alleles at 0.05 false discovery rate.

The germline CDR1 and CDR2 sequences are MNHNY and SVGAGI (reference sequence). This CDR3 has 14 residues. Trimming at V came to 8 bases and at J to 7 bases, leaving 7 bases not matched to a gene. The study ran its PCR with 60 Vbeta and 13 Jbeta primers. The table came from immunoSEQ multiplex PCR; TCRdb's copy has only in-frame clones and leaves some out. The sample holds approximately 210,000 clones, around 87% seen once. Sequencing input: PBMCs. The V gene is TRBV6-6, the J gene TRBJ2-2; TRBD2 agrees at 10 bases. The TCR comes from a man aged 30-40 years in good health and CMV-seronegative. The CDR3 protein is CASYTSGKNGELFF. In DNA, the CDR3 is TGTGCCAGCTACACTAGCGGGAAGAACGGGGAGCTGTTTTTT.